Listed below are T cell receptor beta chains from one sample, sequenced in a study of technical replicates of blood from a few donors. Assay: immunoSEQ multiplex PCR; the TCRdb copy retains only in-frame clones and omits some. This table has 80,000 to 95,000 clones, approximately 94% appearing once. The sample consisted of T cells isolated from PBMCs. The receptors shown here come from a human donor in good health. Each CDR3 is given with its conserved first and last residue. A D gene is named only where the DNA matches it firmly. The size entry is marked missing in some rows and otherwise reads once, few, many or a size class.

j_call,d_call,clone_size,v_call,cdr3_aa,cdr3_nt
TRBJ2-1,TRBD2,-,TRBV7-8,CASSSTSGRDNEQFF,TGTGCCAGCAGCTCAACTAGCGGGAGGGACAATGAGCAGTTCTTC
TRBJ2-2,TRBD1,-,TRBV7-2,CASSVLTGLGSGELFF,TGTGCCAGCAGCGTCTTGACAGGGTTGGGTTCCGGGGAGCTGTTTTTT
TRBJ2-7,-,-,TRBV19,CASSERWSGVGEQYF,TGTGCCAGTAGTGAACGTTGGTCGGGAGTCGGGGAGCAGTACTTC
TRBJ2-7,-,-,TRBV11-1,CASSRGASYEQYF,TGTGCCAGCAGCCGGGGGGCCTCCTACGAGCAGTACTTC
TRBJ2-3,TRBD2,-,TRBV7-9,CASTSRREQDTQYF,TGTGCCAGCACCTCCAGGCGGGAGCAAGATACGCAGTATTTT
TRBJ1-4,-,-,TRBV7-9,CASSLGDKETEKLFF,TGTGCCAGCAGCTTAGGCGACAAAGAGACTGAAAAACTGTTTTTT
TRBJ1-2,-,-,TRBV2,CAGRRVSGYTF,TGTGCGGGGCGCAGGGTCTCTGGCTACACCTTC
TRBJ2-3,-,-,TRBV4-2,CASGGTDTQYF,TGTGCCAGCGGAGGCACAGATACGCAGTATTTT
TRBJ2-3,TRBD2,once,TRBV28,CASATGTFDAGGRQGDTQYF,TGTGCCAGCGCAACGGGCACGTTTGATGCGGGAGGGCGTCAGGGGGATACGCAGTATTTT
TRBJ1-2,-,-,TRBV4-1,CASSPYRVYYGYTF,TGCGCCAGCAGCCCTTACAGGGTCTACTATGGCTACACCTTC
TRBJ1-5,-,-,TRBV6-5,CASSPLYSNQPQHF,TGTGCCAGCAGCCCTCTCTATAGCAATCAGCCCCAGCATTTT
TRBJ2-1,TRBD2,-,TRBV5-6,CASSLLDGRSRDEQFF,TGTGCCAGCAGCTTGTTGGACGGGAGGTCCCGGGATGAGCAGTTCTTC
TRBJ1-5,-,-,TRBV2,CASSETRGPNNDHSNQPQHF,TGTGCCAGCAGTGAAACCCGCGGTCCGAATAATGACCATAGCAATCAGCCCCAGCATTTT
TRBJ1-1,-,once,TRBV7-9,CASSPRAGVGTEAFF,TGTGCCAGCAGCCCGCGGGCAGGGGTGGGTACTGAAGCTTTCTTT
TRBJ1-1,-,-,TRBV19,CASSIGRLEAFF,TGTGCCAGTAGTATAGGCAGACTTGAAGCTTTCTTT
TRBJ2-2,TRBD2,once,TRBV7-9,CASSFSGAGELFF,TGTGCCAGCAGCTTTAGCGGGGCCGGGGAGCTGTTTTTT
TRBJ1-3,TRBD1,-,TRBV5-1,CASRNPGTGGNTIYF,TGCGCCAGCAGAAACCCCGGGACAGGAGGAAACACCATATATTTT
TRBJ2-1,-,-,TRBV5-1,CASSFGFGQMDNEQFF,TGCGCCAGCAGCTTTGGTTTTGGACAGATGGACAATGAGCAGTTCTTC
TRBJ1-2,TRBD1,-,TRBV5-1,CASSLGDRNYGYTF,TGCGCCAGCAGCTTGGGGGACAGGAACTATGGCTACACCTTC
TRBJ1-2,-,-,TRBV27,CASRAEARGVYGYTF,TGTGCCAGCAGAGCTGAGGCCAGGGGTGTCTATGGCTACACCTTC
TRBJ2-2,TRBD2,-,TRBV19,CASSIVGRSGELFF,TGTGCCAGTAGTATTGTCGGGAGGTCCGGGGAGCTGTTTTTT
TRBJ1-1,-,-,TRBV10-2,CASNDYTEAFF,TGCGCCAGCAACGACTACACTGAAGCTTTCTTT
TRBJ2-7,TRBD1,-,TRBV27,CASSSGTAHYEQYF,TGTGCCAGCAGTTCCGGGACAGCACACTACGAGCAGTACTTC
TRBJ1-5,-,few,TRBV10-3,CAASSEGQPQHF,TGTGCCGCGTCGTCGGAGGGACAGCCCCAGCATTTT
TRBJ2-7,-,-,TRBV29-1,CSVEGAVFGEQYF,TGCAGCGTTGAAGGCGCCGTTTTTGGCGAGCAGTACTTC
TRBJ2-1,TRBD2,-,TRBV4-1,CASRQLAGEVQFF,TGCGCCAGCAGGCAACTAGCGGGGGAAGTGCAGTTCTTC
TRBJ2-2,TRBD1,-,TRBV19,CASSIRTGATGELFF,TGTGCCAGTAGTATCCGGACAGGGGCCACCGGGGAGCTGTTTTTT
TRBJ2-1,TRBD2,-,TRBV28,CASSIPGLAGDRNEQFF,TGTGCCAGCAGTATCCCCGGGCTAGCGGGAGATCGGAATGAGCAGTTCTTC
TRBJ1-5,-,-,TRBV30,CAWNAGAGGQPQHF,TGTGCCTGGAATGCAGGGGCGGGGGGTCAGCCCCAGCATTTT
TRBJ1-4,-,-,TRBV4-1,CASSQTNFGEKLFF,TGCGCCAGCAGCCAGACAAATTTTGGTGAAAAACTGTTTTTT
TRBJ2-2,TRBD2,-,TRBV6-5,CASLPSGINTGELFF,TGTGCCAGTCTACCTAGCGGGATTAACACCGGGGAGCTGTTTTTT
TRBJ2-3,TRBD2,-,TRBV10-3,CAITGGGHSTDTQYF,TGTGCCATCACGGGGGGTGGTCACAGCACAGATACGCAGTATTTT
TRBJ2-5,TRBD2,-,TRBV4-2,CASSQAASGVAETQYF,TGTGCCAGCAGCCAAGCAGCTAGCGGGGTCGCAGAGACCCAGTACTTC
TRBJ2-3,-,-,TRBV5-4,CASSFVQALMTDTQYF,TGTGCCAGCAGCTTCGTGCAAGCCCTAATGACAGATACGCAGTATTTT
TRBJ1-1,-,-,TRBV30,CALSQANAEAFF,TGTGCGCTTTCCCAGGCCAACGCTGAAGCTTTCTTT
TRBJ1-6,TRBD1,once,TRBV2,CASSPGGPNSPLHF,TGTGCCAGCAGCCCAGGGGGCCCTAATTCACCCCTCCACTTT
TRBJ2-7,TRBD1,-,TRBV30,CAWSGDRAYEQYF,TGTGCCTGGAGTGGGGACAGGGCCTACGAGCAGTACTTC
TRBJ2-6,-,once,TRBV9,CASSAKGTYSGANVLTF,TGTGCCAGCAGCGCAAAGGGGACATACTCTGGGGCCAACGTCCTGACTTTC
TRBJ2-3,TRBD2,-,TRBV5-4,CASSLWAGGTADTQYF,TGTGCCAGCAGCTTGTGGGCGGGAGGTACGGCAGATACGCAGTATTTT
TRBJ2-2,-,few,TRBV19,CASSRAALGPGELFF,TGTGCCAGTAGTAGGGCAGCCCTGGGGCCCGGGGAGCTGTTTTTT
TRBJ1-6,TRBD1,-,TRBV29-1,CSVTPRGRIFDWDSPLHF,TGCAGCGTCACTCCCAGGGGGCGGATTTTCGATTGGGACTCACCCCTCCACTTT